This T cell receptor beta chain is from a study of Ad26.COV2.S vaccination and SARS-CoV-2 variants. Documented treatment: roughly 19 received Ad26.COV2.S at low or high dose, single or two shots; 5 received placebo; per-sample allocation not given. Collection of samples fell on day 63 after the first vaccine or placebo injection. CDR3 length: 13 amino acids. Trimming took 0 bases from V and 6 from J, leaving 10 bases between them. Per germline, CDR1 GTSNPN and CDR2 SVGIG (reference sequence). The repertoire was sequenced with immunoSEQ multiplex PCR; TCRdb's copy has only in-frame clones and lacks some. The table records about 440,000 clones, 90% of them present only once. This clone came up a few times. This same CDR3 is encoded by further DNA sequences in the sample.

This sequence was found in a person between 18 and 60 years old who received the Ad26.COV2.S COVID-19 vaccine or a placebo. The rearrangement links TRBV30 to TRBJ2-3, with a weak D call TRBD2 (6 bases). The material sequenced was peripheral blood, taken in a trial of Ad26.COV2.S vaccine versus placebo. The CDR3 sequence is CAWSVRERDTQYF. The CDR3 nucleotides read TGTGCCTGGAGTGTACGGGAGAGGGATACGCAGTATTTT.